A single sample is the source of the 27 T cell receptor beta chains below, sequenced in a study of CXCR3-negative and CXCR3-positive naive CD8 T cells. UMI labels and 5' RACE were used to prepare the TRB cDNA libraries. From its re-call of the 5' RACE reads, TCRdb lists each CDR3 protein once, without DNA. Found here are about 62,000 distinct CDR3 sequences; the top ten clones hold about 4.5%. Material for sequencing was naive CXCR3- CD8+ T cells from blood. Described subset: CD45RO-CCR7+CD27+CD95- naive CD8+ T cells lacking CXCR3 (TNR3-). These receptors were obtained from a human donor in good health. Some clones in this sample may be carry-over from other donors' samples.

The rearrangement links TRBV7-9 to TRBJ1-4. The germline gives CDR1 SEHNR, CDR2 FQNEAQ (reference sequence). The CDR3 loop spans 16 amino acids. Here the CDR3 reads CASSLSGSAQGEKLFF. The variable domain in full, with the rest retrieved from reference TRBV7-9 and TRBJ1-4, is DTGVSQNPRHKITKRGQNVTFRCDPISEHNRLYWYRQTLGQGPEFLTYFQNEAQLEKSRLLSDRFSAERPKGSFSTLEIQRTEQGDSAMYLCASSLSGSAQGEKLFFGSGTQLSVL.

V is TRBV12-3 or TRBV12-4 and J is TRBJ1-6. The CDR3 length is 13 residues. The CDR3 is CASSNVLNSPLHF.

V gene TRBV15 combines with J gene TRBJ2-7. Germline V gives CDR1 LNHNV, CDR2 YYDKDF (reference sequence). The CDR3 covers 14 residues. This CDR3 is CATSRGVATYEQYF.

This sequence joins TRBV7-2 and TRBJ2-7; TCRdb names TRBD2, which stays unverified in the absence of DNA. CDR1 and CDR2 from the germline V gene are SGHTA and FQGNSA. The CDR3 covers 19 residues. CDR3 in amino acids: CASSLDSIQGPIVSYEQYF.

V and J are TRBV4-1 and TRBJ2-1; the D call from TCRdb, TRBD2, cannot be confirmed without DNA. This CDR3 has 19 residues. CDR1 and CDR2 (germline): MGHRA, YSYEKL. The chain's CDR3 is CASSQDPGVDYQSKREQFF.

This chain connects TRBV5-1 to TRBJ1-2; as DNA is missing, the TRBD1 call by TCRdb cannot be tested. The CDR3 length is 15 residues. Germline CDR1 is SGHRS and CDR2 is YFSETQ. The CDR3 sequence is CASSLDATGVYGYTF.

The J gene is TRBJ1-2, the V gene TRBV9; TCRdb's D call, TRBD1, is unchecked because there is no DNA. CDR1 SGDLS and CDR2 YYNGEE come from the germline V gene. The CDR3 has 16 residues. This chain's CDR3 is CASSVEPGQGNYGYTF.

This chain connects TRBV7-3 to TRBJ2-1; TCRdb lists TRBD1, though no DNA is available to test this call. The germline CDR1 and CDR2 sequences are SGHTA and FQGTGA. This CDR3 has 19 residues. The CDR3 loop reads CASSLRLGLGTGGMDEQFF.

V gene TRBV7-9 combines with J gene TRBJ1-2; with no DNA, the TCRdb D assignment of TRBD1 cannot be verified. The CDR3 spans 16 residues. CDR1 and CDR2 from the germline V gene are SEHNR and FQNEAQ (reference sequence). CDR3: CASSRADRGPNYGYTF.

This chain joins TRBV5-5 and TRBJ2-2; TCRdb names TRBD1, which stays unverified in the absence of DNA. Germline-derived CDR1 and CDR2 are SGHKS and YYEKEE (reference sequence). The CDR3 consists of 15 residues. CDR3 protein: CASSPWGGNTGELFF.

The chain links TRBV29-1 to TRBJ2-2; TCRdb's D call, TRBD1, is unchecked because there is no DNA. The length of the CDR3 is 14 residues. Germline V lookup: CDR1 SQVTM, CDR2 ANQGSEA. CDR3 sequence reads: CSVEWGGWTGELFF.

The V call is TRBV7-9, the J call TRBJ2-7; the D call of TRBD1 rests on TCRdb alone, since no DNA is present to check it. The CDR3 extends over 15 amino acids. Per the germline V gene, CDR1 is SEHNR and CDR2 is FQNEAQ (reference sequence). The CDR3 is CASSLVSGNSYEQYF.

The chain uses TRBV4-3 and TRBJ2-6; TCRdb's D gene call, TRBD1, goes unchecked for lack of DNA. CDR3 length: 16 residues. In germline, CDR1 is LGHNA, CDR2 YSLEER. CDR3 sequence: CASSQEGAAGANVLTF.

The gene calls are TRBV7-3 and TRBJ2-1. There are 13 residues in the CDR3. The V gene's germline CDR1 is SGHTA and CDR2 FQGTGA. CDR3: CASSSTGIDEQFF.

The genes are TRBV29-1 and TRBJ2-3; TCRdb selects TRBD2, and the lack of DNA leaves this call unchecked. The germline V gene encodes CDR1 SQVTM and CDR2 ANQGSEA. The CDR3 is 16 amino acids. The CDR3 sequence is CSVESGTSGVGRTQYF.

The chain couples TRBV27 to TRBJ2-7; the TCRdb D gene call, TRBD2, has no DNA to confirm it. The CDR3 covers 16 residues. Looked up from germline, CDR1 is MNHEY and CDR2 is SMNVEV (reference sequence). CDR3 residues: CASSPSFLAGGIEQYF.

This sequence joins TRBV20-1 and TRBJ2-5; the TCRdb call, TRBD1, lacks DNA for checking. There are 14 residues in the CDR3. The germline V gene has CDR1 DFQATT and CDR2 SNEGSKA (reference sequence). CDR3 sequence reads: CSARGGLRQETQYF.

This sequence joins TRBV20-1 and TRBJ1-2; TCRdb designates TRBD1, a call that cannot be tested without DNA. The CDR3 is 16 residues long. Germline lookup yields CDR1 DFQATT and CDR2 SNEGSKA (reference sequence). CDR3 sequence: CSARTINSGTLYGYTF.

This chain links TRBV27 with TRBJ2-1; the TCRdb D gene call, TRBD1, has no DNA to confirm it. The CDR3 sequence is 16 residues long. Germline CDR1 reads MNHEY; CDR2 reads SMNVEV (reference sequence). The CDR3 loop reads CASSVQGATIYNEQFF.

The CDR3 protein is CAISEGPGDSSYNEQFF. The gene calls are TRBV10-3 and TRBJ2-1; as DNA is missing, the TRBD1 call by TCRdb cannot be tested. The germline V gene has CDR1 ENHRY and CDR2 SYGVKD. The CDR3 has 17 residues.

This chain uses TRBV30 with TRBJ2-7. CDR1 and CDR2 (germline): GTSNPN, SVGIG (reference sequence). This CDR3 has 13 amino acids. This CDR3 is CAWSPQSSYEQYF.

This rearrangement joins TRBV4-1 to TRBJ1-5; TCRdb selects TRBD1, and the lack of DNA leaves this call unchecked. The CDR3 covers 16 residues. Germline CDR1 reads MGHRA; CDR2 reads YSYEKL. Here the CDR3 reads CASSQGAGYSNQPQHF.

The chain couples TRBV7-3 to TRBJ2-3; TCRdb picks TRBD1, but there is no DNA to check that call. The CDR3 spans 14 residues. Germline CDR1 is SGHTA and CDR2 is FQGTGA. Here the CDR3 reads CASSLIGNSDTQYF.

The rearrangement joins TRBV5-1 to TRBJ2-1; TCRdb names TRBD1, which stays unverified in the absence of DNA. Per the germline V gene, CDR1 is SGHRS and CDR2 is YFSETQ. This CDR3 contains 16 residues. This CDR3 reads CASSPGRDRIFDEQFF.

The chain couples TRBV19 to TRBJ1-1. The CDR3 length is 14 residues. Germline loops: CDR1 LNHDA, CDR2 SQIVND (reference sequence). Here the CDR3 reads CASSIGDRNTEAFF.

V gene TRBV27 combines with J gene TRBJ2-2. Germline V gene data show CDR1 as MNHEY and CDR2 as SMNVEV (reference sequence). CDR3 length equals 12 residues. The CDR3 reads CASTTNTGELFF.

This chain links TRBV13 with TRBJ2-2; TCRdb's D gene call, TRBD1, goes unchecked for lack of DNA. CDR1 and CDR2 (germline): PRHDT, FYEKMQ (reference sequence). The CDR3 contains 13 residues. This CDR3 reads CASTLQGLVELFF. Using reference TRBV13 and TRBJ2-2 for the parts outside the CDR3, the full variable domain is AAGVIQSPRHLIKEKRETATLKCYPIPRHDTVYWYQQGPGQDPQFLISFYEKMQSDKGSIPDRFSAQQFSDYHSELNMSSLELGDSALYFCASTLQGLVELFFGEGSRLTVL.